This paragraph reports one TCR beta chain. Its matching antigen is unknown. The immunoSEQ assay was v3. Libraries were sequenced to 2 million or so read pairs (survey) or roughly 4.5-6 million (deep). Repertoires were generated with immunoSEQ multiplex PCR, while TCRdb's copy carries only in-frame clones and drops some. The sample contains under 55,000 clones, roughly 85% of which appear only once. V lost 3 bases, J lost 4 bases, and 7 bases stayed unmatched. Germline CDR1 and CDR2: LGHNA and YSLEER. The CDR3 has 15 residues. The time point denotes: pre-treatment sample, taken before nivolumab and TIL therapy. The sample comes from a study of TIL therapy for anti-PD-1-resistant metastatic lung cancer. Turning to the study itself: Progressing patients received lymphodepletion, expanded TIL infusion and IL-2. Tumors had a median PD-L1 proportion score of 5% to 6.5%. Overall study findings and caveats: The cohort had more treatment-naive, never-smoker and oncogene-addicted patients than typical.

Specimen: blood, collected at baseline. The V call is TRBV4-3, the J call TRBJ1-2; 8 nucleotides align to TRBD1. The TCR was taken from a woman aged 30 to 85 with non-small cell lung cancer. CDR3 DNA sequence: TGCGCCAGCAGCCAGGGGGACAGGAACGGCTATGGCTACACCTTC. Amino acids: CASSQGDRNGYGYTF.